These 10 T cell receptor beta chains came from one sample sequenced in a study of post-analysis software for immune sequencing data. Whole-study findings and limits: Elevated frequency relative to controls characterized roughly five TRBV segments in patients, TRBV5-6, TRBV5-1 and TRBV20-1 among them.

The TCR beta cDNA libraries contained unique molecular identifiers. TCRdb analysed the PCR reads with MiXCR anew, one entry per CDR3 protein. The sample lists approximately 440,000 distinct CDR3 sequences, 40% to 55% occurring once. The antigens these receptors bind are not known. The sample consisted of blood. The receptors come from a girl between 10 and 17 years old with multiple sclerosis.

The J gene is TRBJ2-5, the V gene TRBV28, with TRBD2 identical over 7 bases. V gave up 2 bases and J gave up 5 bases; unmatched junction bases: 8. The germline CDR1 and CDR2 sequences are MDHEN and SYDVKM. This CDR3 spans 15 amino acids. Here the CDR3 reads CASSLMTSTMETQYF. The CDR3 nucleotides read TGTGCCAGCAGTTTAATGACTAGCACCATGGAGACCCAGTACTTC.

CDR3 coding DNA: TGCGCCAGTCGAAACCTAGCGGGAGGGCCGAGAGATACGCAGTATTTT. As protein: CASRNLAGGPRDTQYF. The genes are TRBV5-1 and TRBJ2-3; 12 nucleotides match TRBD2. V was clipped by 8 bases and J by 5 bases; unmatched bases: 12. The CDR3 has 16 residues. CDR1 and CDR2 from the germline V gene are SGHRS and YFSETQ.

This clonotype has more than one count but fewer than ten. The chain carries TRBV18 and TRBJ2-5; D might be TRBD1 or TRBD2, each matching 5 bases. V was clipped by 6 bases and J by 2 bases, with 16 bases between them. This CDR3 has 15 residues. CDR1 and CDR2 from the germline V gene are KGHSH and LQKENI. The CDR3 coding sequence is TGTGCCAGCTCCCAGACCGGGGACGGACAAGAGACCCAGTACTTC. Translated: CASSQTGDGQETQYF. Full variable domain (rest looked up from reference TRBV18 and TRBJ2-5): NAGVMQNPRHLVRRRGQEARLRCSPMKGHSHVYWYRQLPEEGLKFMVYLQKENIIDESGMPKERFSAEFPKEGPSILRIQQVVRGDSAAYFCASSQTGDGQETQYFGPGTRLLVL.

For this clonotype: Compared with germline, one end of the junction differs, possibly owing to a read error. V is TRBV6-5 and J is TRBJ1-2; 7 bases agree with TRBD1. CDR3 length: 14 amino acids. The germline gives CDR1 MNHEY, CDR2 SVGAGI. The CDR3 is CASSYRQGGYDYTF. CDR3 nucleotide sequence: TGTGCCAGCAGTTATAGGCAGGGGGGCTATGACTACACCTTC.

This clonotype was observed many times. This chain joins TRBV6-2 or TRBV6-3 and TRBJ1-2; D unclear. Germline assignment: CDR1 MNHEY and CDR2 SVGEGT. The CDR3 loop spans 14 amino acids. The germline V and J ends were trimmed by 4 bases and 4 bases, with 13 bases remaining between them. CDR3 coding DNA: TGTGCCAGCAGTTCCCCGACAAGCTCCTATGGCTACACCTTC. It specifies CASSSPTSSYGYTF.

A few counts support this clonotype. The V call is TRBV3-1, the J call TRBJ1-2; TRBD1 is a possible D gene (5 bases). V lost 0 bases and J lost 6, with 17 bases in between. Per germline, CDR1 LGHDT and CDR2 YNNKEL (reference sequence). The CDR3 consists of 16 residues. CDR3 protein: CASSQDLVWRTNGYTF. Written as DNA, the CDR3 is TGTGCCAGCAGCCAAGATCTCGTGTGGAGGACAAATGGCTACACCTTC.

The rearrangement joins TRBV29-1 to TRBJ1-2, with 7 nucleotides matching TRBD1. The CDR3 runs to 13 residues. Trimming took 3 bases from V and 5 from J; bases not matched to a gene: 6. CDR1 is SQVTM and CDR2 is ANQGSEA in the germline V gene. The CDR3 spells CSVEGGGRYGYTF. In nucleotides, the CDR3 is TGCAGCGTTGAGGGAGGGGGCAGGTATGGCTACACCTTC.

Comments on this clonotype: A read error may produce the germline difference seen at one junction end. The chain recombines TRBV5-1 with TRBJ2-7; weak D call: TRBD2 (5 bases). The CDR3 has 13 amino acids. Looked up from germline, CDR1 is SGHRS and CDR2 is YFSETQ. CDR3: CANSLAAGDEQYF. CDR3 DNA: TGCGCCAACAGCTTGGCGGCCGGGGACGAGCAGTACTTC.

CDR3 DNA: TGCAGCGTCGACTACGACTCGATCGAGACCCAGTACTTC. Amino acids: CSVDYDSIETQYF. The chain links TRBV29-1 to TRBJ2-5; D perhaps matches TRBD2 (5 bases). Trimming cost V 6 bases and J 5 bases, with 16 bases left between them. Germline V gene lookup returns CDR1 SQVTM and CDR2 ANQGSEA. The CDR3 consists of 13 residues.

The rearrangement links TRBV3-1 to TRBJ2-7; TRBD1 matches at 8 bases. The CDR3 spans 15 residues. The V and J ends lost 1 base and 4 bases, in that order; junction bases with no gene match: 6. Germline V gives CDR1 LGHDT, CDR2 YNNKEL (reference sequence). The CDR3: CASSQAGTGKYEQYF. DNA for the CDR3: TGTGCCAGCAGCCAAGCCGGGACAGGAAAGTACGAGCAGTACTTC.